The TCR beta chain under discussion was sequenced for a study of regulatory T cells in long-lasting Graves disease. General observations from the study: There were preferences for TRBV28, TRBJ1-2 and TRBJ2-5 in persistent disease.

Time point described: newly diagnosed GD, antithyroid drugs for less than 3 months. Scientists built the TCR library using RNA that was extracted from PBMCs. The authors built TCR beta libraries using iRepertoire HTBI primers and Arm-PCR of CDR3 regions. TCRdb re-analysed the multiplex PCR reads in MiXCR, keeping a single row per CDR3 protein. The profile shows hundreds of thousands of distinct CDR3 sequences, roughly 16% of them singletons. This clonotype came up many times. What it recognizes is unknown. Trimming stripped 3 bases from V and 6 bases from J, with 18 bases between. This CDR3 has 14 residues. Germline V lookup: CDR1 DFQATT, CDR2 SNEGSKA (reference sequence). These data also formed part of another study, on T cells in Graves' hyperthyroidism and ophthalmopathy. This second study notes: Orbital computed tomography, thyroid ultrasound, serum thyroxine and TRAb, and clinical symptoms together informed the diagnoses.

The chain couples TRBV20-1 to TRBJ2-7, with D perhaps matching TRBD1 or TRBD2 (5 bases each). The origin of this receptor is a woman in her twenties or thirties with Graves disease. Source: peripheral blood mononuclear cells (PBMCs), taken at new diagnosis, from a patient treated with antithyroid drugs. CDR3 nucleotide sequence: TGCAGTGCTAGGTCGGACGGGTTTGGGGGCGAGCAGTACTTC. Translating it yields CSARSDGFGGEQYF.